Sequencing of this T cell receptor beta chain was carried out in a study of T cells in Graves' hyperthyroidism and ophthalmopathy. This clonotype was seen a handful of times. Its antigen is not known. Study conclusions and caveats: Most thyroid-expanded clonotypes above 0.001 were also found in blood.

Template material for amplifying TCR beta CDR3 regions consisted of RNA transcripts. A set of HTBI primers served as the primers for a first-round RT-PCR of the TCR CDR3. Each CDR3 protein gets one entry after TCRdb re-called the multiplex PCR reads with MiXCR. Of about 380,000 distinct CDR3 sequences listed, approximately 18% are singletons. Ophthalmopathy cases scored 3 or more on the Clinical Activity Score and 4 or more on NOSPECS grade, with duration below 3 months. Lactation, pregnancy, other autoimmune disease or uncontrolled infection excluded patients. Each 10 ml fresh peripheral blood draw supplied the PBMCs. The germline V gene has CDR1 DFQATT and CDR2 SNEGSKA (reference sequence). Deletions cut 7 bases from V and 4 bases from J, with 13 bases between. The CDR3 is 12 amino acids.

The rearrangement links TRBV20-1 to TRBJ2-5, with D possibly being TRBD2 (5 bases). The receptor was isolated from a man aged 18 to 30 with Graves' ophthalmopathy. The sequenced sample consisted of blood. The CDR3 reads CSGAEAGETQYF. The CDR3 region has the DNA TGCAGTGGAGCGGAGGCTGGAGAGACCCAGTACTTC.